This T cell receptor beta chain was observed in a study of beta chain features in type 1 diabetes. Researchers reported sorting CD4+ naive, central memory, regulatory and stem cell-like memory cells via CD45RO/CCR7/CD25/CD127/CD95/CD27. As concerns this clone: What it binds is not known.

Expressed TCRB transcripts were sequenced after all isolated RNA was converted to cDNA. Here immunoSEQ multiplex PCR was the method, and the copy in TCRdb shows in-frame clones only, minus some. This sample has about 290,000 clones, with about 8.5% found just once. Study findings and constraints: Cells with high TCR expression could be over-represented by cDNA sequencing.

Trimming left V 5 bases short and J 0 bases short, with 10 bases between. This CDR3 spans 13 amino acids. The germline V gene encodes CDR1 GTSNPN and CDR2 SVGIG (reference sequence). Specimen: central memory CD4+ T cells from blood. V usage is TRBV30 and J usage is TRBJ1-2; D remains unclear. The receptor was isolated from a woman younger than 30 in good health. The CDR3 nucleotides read TGTGCCTGGTTGGACCGTACTAACTATGGCTACACCTTC. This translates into CAWLDRTNYGYTF.